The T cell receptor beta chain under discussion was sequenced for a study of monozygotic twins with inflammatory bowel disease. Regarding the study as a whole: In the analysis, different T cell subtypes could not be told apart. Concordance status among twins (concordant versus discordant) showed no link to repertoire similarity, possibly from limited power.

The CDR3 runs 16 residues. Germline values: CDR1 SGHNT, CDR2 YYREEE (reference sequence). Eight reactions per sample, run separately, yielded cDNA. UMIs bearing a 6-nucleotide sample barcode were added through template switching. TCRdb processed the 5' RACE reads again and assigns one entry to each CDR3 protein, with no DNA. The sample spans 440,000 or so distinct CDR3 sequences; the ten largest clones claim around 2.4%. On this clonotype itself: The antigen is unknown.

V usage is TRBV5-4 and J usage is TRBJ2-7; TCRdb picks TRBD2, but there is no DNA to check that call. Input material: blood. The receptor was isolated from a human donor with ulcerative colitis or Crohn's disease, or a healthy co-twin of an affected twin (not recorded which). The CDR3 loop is CASSFGARTNSYEQYF. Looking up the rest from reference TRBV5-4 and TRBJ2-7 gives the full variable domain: ETGVTQSPTHLIKTRGQQVTLRCSSQSGHNTVSWYQQALGQGPQFIFQYYREEENGRGNFPPRFSGLQFPNYSSELNVNALELDDSALYLCASSFGARTNSYEQYFGPGTRLTVT.